The source of this T cell receptor (beta chain) is a study of blood T cell repertoires in COVID-19. Study summary: Acute-phase and convalescent COVID-19 samples originated in the United States, Italy and Spain. The analysed material was cDNA or gDNA that came from T cells, B-cell-depleted T cells, or PBMCs.

How the authors handled the data: Reference gene primer amplification yielded estimated nucleated cell counts. This table comes from immunoSEQ multiplex PCR, and its TCRdb copy is limited to in-frame clones, with some not included. That table is the source of V, J and clone size, and D and trimming were worked out from the DNA. The sample lists some 190,000 clones; approximately 84% were seen once. From germline, CDR1 is SGHNT and CDR2 YYREEE (reference sequence). The CDR3 spans 15 residues. V lost 2 bases, J lost 0 bases, and 11 bases lay in between. The specimen was peripheral blood. The sequence derives from an elderly woman with acute or convalescent COVID-19. The chain couples TRBV5-4 to TRBJ1-1; D perhaps matches TRBD1 (5 bases). The DNA for the CDR3 is TGTGCCAGCAGCTTAGACTTGGGGCTGAACACTGAAGCTTTCTTT. This encodes CASSLDLGLNTEAFF.